This TCR beta chain was captured in a study of glioma-infiltrating T cells after dendritic cell vaccination (TCRdb year 2016). With respect to the entire study: The cohort included around 15 glioblastoma patients drawn from Phase I and II dendritic cell vaccination trials, of whom 9 were newly diagnosed and 6 had recurrent disease. Autologous tumor lysate-pulsed dendritic cell vaccination was administered to the patients between 2003 and 2012. The vaccine was prepared from monocyte-derived dendritic cells that were cultured for seven days with IL-4 and GM-CSF and then pulsed overnight with autologous tumor lysate. Each patient was given three intradermal dendritic cell vaccine injections, spaced two weeks apart, in the arm below the axilla. In glioblastoma patients vaccinated with dendritic cells, deep sequencing of TCR beta CDR3 regions served to measure tumor-infiltrating lymphocyte content and to compare repertoires between tumor and blood. TCR sequencing metrics, including TIL content and tumor-blood repertoire overlap, were correlated with survival after dendritic cell vaccination.

Using the immunoSEQ assay, TCRB CDR3 regions were amplified from roughly 2.2 micrograms of genomic DNA, or from all available DNA when less than that was on hand. Multiplex PCR used 60 forward primers for TCR V beta segments and 13 reverse primers for J beta segments. To estimate reads per starting template, synthetic control templates were spiked into each sample at limiting dilution. Sequencing produced 87 bp reads on the Illumina HiSeq System. In the original analysis: PCR and sequencing errors were removed by merging closely related sequences with a nearest neighbor algorithm. TCR overlap was measured as the percentage of unique tumor TCR beta sequences that were also present in the peripheral blood of the same patient. Drawn from immuneACCESS, this table holds only the in-frame rearrangements with V and J called that TCRdb kept. Clones are partly lost; checked studies trace under half to an unresolved V gene and leave the rest unexplained. V, J and clone size are those of that table, while D and trimming were read from the DNA. In all, the sample holds over 65,000 clones, and roughly 85% of those were seen once. About 8.5% of the sample is in the top ten clones.

In the case of this clone: No antigen is known for it. No much larger clone exists at a distance of one base, and base qualities are not known.

The CDR3 numbers 13 residues from cysteine through phenylalanine. Only the CDR3 part of the read is kept: 39 bases, read in frame from the first base. Via the germline V gene, CDR1 is LGHNT and CDR2 FRNRAP. V is clipped by 6 bases and J by 7 bases, and the sequence between their germline boundaries is 13 bases long. Here is what the overall study found, with its caveats: The three-group TCR overlap response model was characterized as speculative, and prospective validation of the model was stated to be required. The cohort was small and heterogeneous, and full blood and tumor sets were available for few patients, with initial-recurrent tumor pairs available for even fewer patients. TCR clonality showed no direct relationship with survival, which suggests that a diverse polyclonal response may matter. After dendritic cell vaccination, a higher estimated pretreatment TIL content predicted longer time to progression and overall survival.

In light of the paper, this sample's time point label describes: after dendritic cell vaccination, including at tumor progression/relapse. Selection of patients required sufficient residual fresh-frozen tumor tissue and over two years of available survival data. None of the glioblastoma patients carried an isocitrate dehydrogenase mutation, although molecular status otherwise varied. PBMC were collected before vaccination, two weeks after the third vaccination, and at tumor progression if progression occurred. The Qiagen DNeasy Blood extraction Kit was used to extract genomic DNA. The receptor was isolated from a human donor with glioblastoma. The material sequenced was blood, taken after dendritic cell vaccination. The sequence links TRBV12-5 to TRBJ1-5, with the D gene not clear enough to name. For the CDR3, the sequence is CASGRESGQPQHF. The DNA is TGTGCTAGTGGGCGGGAGTCCGGACAGCCCCAGCATTTT.